Listed here are 9 T cell receptor beta chains from one sample, sequenced in a study of blood T cell repertoires in COVID-19. Assay used: immunoSEQ multiplex PCR; TCRdb lists only in-frame clones, some missing. The profile shows some 150,000 clones, over 80% of them singletons. The specimen sequenced was peripheral blood. The receptor set was obtained from a woman aged 60-75 years who had recovered from COVID-19.

The gene calls are TRBV5-1 and TRBJ1-4; D is unresolved. Per germline, CDR1 SGHRS and CDR2 YFSETQ. Trimming took 4 bases from V and 0 from J, leaving 13 bases between them. The CDR3 covers 16 residues. The CDR3 protein is CASSLGAEATNEKLFF. The CDR3 DNA follows: TGCGCCAGCAGCCTTGGAGCGGAGGCAACTAATGAAAAACTGTTTTTT.

The chain combines TRBV28 with TRBJ2-5, with 7 bases aligning to TRBD2. Unmatched junction bases numbered 4, after V lost 6 bases and J lost 3 bases. The V gene's germline CDR1 is MDHEN and CDR2 SYDVKM. This CDR3 comprises 13 residues. CDR3 nucleotide sequence: TGTGCCAGCAGGTCCGCGGGGGAAGAGACCCAGTACTTC. Translated, it gives CASRSAGEETQYF. The variable domain in full, completed from reference TRBV28 and TRBJ2-5, reads DVKVTQSSRYLVKRTGEKVFLECVQDMDHENMFWYRQDPGLGLRLIYFSYDVKMKEKGDIPEGYSVSREKKERFSLILESASTNQTSMYLCASRSAGEETQYFGPGTRLLVL.

The chain combines TRBV28 with TRBJ1-1; no clear D. The length of the CDR3 is 15 residues. Trimming pared 7 bases from V and 1 base from J, leaving 16 bases between. Per the germline V gene, CDR1 is MDHEN and CDR2 is SYDVKM. CDR3 sequence: CASTIVGFSNTEAFF. DNA for the CDR3: TGTGCCAGCACGATCGTCGGTTTTTCGAACACTGAAGCTTTCTTT.

The rearrangement links TRBV5-1 to TRBJ1-6; no reliable D call. CDR3 length: 14 amino acids. The V end lost 2 bases, the J end lost 9 bases, and 12 bases lay between the germline ends. The germline CDR1 and CDR2 sequences are SGHRS and YFSETQ. The CDR3 here is CASSLGGLGSPLHF. The CDR3 region has the DNA TGCGCCAGCAGCTTAGGAGGGCTCGGTTCACCCCTCCACTTT.

This chain links TRBV19 with TRBJ1-4; the match to TRBD1 covers 8 bases. Germline values: CDR1 LNHDA, CDR2 SQIVND (reference sequence). The V segment lost 10 bases and the J segment 5 bases; nucleotides outside the gene matches: 9. The CDR3 is 14 amino acids. Written as DNA, the CDR3 is TGTGCCATCGACTCGGGACAGGCGAATGAAAAACTGTTTTTT. Protein product: CAIDSGQANEKLFF. Supplemented by reference TRBV19 and TRBJ1-4, the full variable domain reads DGGITQSPKYLFRKEGQNVTLSCEQNLNHDAMYWYRQDPGQGLRLIYYSQIVNDFQKGDIAEGYSVSREKKESFPLTVTSAQKNPTAFYLCAIDSGQANEKLFFGSGTQLSVL.

This clone was found a few times. The chain has TRBV19 and TRBJ2-4; a possible D gene is TRBD1 (5 bases). Germline loops: CDR1 LNHDA, CDR2 SQIVND (reference sequence). The CDR3 covers 12 residues. Trimming shortened V by 8 bases and J by 8 bases, and 13 bases separated the two germline ends. Written as DNA, the CDR3 is TGTGCCAGTCAGGGTTTCTCGGACATTCAGTACTTC. It specifies CASQGFSDIQYF.

The V call is TRBV5-8, the J call TRBJ2-3, with a weak D call TRBD1 (6 bases). The germline CDR1 and CDR2 sequences are SGHTS and YDEGEE. CDR3 length: 15 residues. Trimming took 2 bases from V and 2 from J, leaving 12 bases between them. CDR3 loop: CASSFRDIYTDTQYF. The CDR3 DNA reads TGTGCCAGCAGCTTCCGGGACATCTACACAGATACGCAGTATTTT.

The chain uses TRBV9 and TRBJ2-7; 9 positions match TRBD2. This CDR3 is 16 amino acids long. From germline, CDR1 is SGDLS and CDR2 YYNGEE. The trim removed 0 bases at V and 0 bases at J, leaving 4 bases unmatched. CDR3 DNA: TGTGCCAGCAGCGTAGAGGGTAGCGGGGGCTCCTACGAGCAGTACTTC. Residues: CASSVEGSGGSYEQYF. Together with reference TRBV9 and TRBJ2-7, the CDR3 gives the full variable domain: DSGVTQTPKHLITATGQRVTLRCSPRSGDLSVYWYQQSLDQGLQFLIQYYNGEERAKGNILERFSAQQFPDLHSELNLSSLELGDSALYFCASSVEGSGGSYEQYFGPGTRLTVT.

The V and J genes are TRBV5-1 and TRBJ1-2; unclear D gene. This CDR3 comprises 14 residues. From germline, CDR1 is SGHRS and CDR2 YFSETQ. Trimming took off 0 bases at V and 0 bases at J, with 6 bases between the two ends. The CDR3 sequence: CASSLEPPNYGYTF. The DNA of the CDR3 is TGCGCCAGCAGCTTGGAGCCTCCTAACTATGGCTACACCTTC. The full variable domain, in which reference TRBV5-1 and TRBJ1-2 provide the parts outside the CDR3, is KAGVTQTPRYLIKTRGQQVTLSCSPISGHRSVSWYQQTPGQGLQFLFEYFSETQRNKGNFPGRFSGRQFSNSRSEMNVSTLELGDSALYLCASSLEPPNYGYTFGSGTRLTVV.